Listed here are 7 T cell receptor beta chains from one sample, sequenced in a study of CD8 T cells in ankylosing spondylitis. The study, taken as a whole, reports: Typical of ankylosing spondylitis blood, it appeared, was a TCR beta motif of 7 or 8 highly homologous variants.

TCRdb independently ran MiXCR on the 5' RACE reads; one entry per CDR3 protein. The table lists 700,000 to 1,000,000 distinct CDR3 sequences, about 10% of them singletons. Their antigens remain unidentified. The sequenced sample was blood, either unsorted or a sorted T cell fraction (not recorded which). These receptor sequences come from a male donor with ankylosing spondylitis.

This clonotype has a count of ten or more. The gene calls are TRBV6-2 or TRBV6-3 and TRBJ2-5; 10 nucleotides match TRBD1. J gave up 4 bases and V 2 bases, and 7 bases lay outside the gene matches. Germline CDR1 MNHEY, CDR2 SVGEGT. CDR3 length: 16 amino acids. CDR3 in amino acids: CASSYLTGGQIETQYF. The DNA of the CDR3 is TGTGCCAGCAGTTACCTGACAGGGGGCCAAATAGAGACCCAGTACTTC.

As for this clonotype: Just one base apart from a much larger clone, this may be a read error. The CDR3 reads CAGRVTDTQYF. DNA of the CDR3: TGTGCCGGCAGGGTCACAGATACGCAGTATTTT. The V gene is TRBV6-5, the J gene TRBJ2-3, with D maybe TRBD1 (5 bases). The V gene's germline CDR1 is MNHEY and CDR2 SVGAGI. The CDR3 runs to 11 residues.

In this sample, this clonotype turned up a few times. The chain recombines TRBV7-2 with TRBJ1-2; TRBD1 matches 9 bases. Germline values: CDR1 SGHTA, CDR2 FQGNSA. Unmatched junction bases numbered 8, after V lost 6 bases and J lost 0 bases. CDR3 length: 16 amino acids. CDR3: CASRVGTGIANYGYTF. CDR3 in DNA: TGTGCCAGCAGAGTCGGGACAGGGATAGCTAACTATGGCTACACCTTC.

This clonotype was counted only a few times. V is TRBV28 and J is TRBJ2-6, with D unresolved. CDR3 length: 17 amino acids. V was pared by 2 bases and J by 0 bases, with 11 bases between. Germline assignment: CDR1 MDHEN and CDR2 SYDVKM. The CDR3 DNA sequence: TGTGCCAGCAGTTTAACAACCCCTGACTCTGGGGCCAACGTCCTGACTTTC. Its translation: CASSLTTPDSGANVLTF.

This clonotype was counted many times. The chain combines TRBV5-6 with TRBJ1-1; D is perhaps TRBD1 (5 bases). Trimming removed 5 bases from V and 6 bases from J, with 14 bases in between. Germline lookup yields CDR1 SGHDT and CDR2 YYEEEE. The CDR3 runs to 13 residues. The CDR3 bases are TGTGCCAGCAGGTGGGGCAGGGCAGCTGAAGCTTTCTTT. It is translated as CASRWGRAAEAFF.

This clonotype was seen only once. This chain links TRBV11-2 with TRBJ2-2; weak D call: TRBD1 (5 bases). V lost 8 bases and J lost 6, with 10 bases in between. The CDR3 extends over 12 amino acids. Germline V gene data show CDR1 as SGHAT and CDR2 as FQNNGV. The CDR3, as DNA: TGTGCCAGCGGGAAAGGGGCCGGGGAGCTGTTTTTT. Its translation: CASGKGAGELFF.

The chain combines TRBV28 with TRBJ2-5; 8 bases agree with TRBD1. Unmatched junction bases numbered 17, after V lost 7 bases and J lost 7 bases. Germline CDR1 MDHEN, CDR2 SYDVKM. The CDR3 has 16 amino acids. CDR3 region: CASTVTGVGQFGTQYF. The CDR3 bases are TGTGCCAGCACCGTGACAGGGGTAGGGCAGTTTGGGACCCAGTACTTC. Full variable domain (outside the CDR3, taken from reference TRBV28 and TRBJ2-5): DVKVTQSSRYLVKRTGEKVFLECVQDMDHENMFWYRQDPGLGLRLIYFSYDVKMKEKGDIPEGYSVSREKKERFSLILESASTNQTSMYLCASTVTGVGQFGTQYFGPGTRLLVL.